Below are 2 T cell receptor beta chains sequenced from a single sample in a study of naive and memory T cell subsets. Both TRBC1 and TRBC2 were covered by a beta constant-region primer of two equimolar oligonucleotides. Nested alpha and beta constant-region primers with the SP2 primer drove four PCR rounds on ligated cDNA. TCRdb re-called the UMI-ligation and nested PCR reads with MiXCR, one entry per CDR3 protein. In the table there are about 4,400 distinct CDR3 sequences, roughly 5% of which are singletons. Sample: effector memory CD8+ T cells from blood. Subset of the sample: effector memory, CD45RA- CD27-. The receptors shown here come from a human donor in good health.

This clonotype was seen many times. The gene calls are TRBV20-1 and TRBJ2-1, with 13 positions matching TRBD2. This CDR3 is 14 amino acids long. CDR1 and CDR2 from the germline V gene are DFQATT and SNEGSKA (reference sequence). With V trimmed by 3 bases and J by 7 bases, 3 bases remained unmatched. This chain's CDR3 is CSASGLAGANEQFF. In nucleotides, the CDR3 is TGCAGTGCTAGCGGACTAGCGGGAGCAAATGAGCAGTTCTTC.

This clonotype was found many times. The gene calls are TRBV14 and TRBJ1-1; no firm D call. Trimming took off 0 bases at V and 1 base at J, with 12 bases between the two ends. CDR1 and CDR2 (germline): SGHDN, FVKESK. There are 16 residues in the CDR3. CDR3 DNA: TGTGCCAGCAGCCAAGAGGTCCGCGGGAGGAACACTGAAGCTTTCTTT. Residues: CASSQEVRGRNTEAFF.